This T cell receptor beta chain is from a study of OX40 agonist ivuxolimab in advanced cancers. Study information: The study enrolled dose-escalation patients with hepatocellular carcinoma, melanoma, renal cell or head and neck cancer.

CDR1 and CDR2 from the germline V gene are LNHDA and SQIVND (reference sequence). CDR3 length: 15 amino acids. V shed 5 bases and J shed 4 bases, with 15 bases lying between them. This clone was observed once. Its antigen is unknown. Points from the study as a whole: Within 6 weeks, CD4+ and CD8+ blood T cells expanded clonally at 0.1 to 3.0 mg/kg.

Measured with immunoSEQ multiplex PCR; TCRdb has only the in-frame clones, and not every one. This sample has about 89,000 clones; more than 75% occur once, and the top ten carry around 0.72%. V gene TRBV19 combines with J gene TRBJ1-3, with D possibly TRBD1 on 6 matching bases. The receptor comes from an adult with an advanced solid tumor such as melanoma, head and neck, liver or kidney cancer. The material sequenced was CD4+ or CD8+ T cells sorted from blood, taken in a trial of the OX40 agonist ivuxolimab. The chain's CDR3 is CASSPRTAAGNTIYF. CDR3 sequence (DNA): TGTGCCAGTAGTCCTCGGACAGCCGCCGGAAACACCATATATTTT.